The 17 T cell receptor beta chains reported below all come from one sample, sequenced in a study of cytotoxic CD8 clonotypes in ibrutinib-treated CLL. TCRdb keeps only in-frame clones here, not all; method: immunoSEQ multiplex PCR. The table shows 20,000 to 30,000 clones, with roughly 71% occurring only once. The material sequenced was PBMCs, taken after 12 months of ibrutinib treatment. The receptors derive from a human donor with chronic lymphocytic leukemia.

V is TRBV11-2 and J is TRBJ2-7; 9 positions match TRBD2. V was clipped by 6 bases and J by 4 bases; unmatched bases: 10. This CDR3 is built from 15 residues. Germline CDR1 and CDR2: SGHAT and FQNNGV. CDR3 loop: CASSRGGAPDYEQYF. The DNA of the CDR3 is TGTGCCAGCAGTCGCGGGGGGGCCCCCGATTACGAGCAGTACTTC.

The chain recombines TRBV7-8 with TRBJ2-7; 7 nucleotides align to TRBD1. V trimming: 3 bases; J trimming: 2 bases; junction bases outside the gene matches: 7. This CDR3 comprises 15 residues. Germline V gene data show CDR1 as SGHVS and CDR2 as FQNEAQ. CDR3 in amino acids: CASSLLTGQPYEQYF. CDR3 nucleotide sequence: TGTGCCAGCAGCTTGTTGACAGGGCAACCCTACGAGCAGTACTTC.

The chain recombines TRBV4-1 with TRBJ2-5, with 8 bases aligning to TRBD2. This CDR3 region has 17 residues. Per the germline V gene, CDR1 is MGHRA and CDR2 is YSYEKL. The ends lost 1 base at V and 5 bases at J; junction bases unmatched: 12. Here the CDR3 reads CASSQAPAGGPRETQYF. For the CDR3, the DNA is TGCGCCAGCAGCCAAGCCCCCGCGGGGGGTCCTAGGGAGACCCAGTACTTC.

This chain uses TRBV27 with TRBJ2-7, with 8 bases identical to TRBD1. The germline CDR1 and CDR2 sequences are MNHEY and SMNVEV (reference sequence). Trimming removed 7 bases from V and 5 bases from J; junction bases left unmatched: 7. The CDR3 length is 13 residues. The CDR3 loop reads CASIGAGGNEQYF. DNA for the CDR3: TGTGCCAGCATTGGGGCAGGGGGCAACGAGCAGTACTTC.

V and J are TRBV19 and TRBJ1-6; no clear D. V was cut by 3 bases and J by 8 bases, with 8 bases left in between. This CDR3 region has 13 residues. Germline V gives CDR1 LNHDA, CDR2 SQIVND (reference sequence). The CDR3 reads CASSMEGYSPLHF. In nucleotides, the CDR3 is TGTGCCAGTAGTATGGAGGGTTATTCACCCCTCCACTTT.

This chain links TRBV15 with TRBJ2-2, with D uncertain. CDR1 LNHNV and CDR2 YYDKDF come from the germline V gene (reference sequence). This CDR3 region has 15 residues. The V end lost 4 bases, the J end lost 0 bases, and 9 bases lay between the germline ends. CDR3 loop: CATSIEITNTGELFF. DNA of the CDR3: TGTGCCACCAGCATAGAAATAACGAACACCGGGGAGCTGTTTTTT. The whole variable domain, filled in from reference TRBV15 and TRBJ2-2, reads DAMVIQNPRYQVTQFGKPVTLSCSQTLNHNVMYWYQQKSSQAPKLLFHYYDKDFNNEADTPDNFQSRRPNTSFCFLDIRSPGLGDTAMYLCATSIEITNTGELFFGEGSRLTVL.

The gene calls are TRBV5-1 and TRBJ2-7; possibly TRBD1 or TRBD2 for D (5 bases each). The germline V gene has CDR1 SGHRS and CDR2 YFSETQ. Trimming stripped 6 bases from V and 4 bases from J, with 20 bases between. CDR3 size: 15 residues. CDR3: CASKEFSEGQYEQYF. The CDR3 DNA reads as TGCGCCAGCAAGGAATTTTCCGAGGGGCAATACGAGCAGTACTTC. The full variable domain, rest sourced from reference TRBV5-1 and TRBJ2-7, is KAGVTQTPRYLIKTRGQQVTLSCSPISGHRSVSWYQQTPGQGLQFLFEYFSETQRNKGNFPGRFSGRQFSNSRSEMNVSTLELGDSALYLCASKEFSEGQYEQYFGPGTRLTVT.

The chain is built from TRBV7-9 and TRBJ1-2, with a tentative D call TRBD1 (6 bases). Per the germline V gene, CDR1 is SEHNR and CDR2 is FQNEAQ (reference sequence). The CDR3 contains 13 residues. Trimming cost V 2 bases and J 5 bases, with 9 bases left between them. The CDR3, as DNA: TGTGCCAGCAGCTTACAACAGGGTTATGGCTACACCTTC. Its translation: CASSLQQGYGYTF.

The V call is TRBV7-9, the J call TRBJ1-2; possible D gene TRBD1, 6 bases. CDR1 is SEHNR and CDR2 is FQNEAQ in the germline V gene (reference sequence). V dropped 3 bases and J dropped 6 bases, with 20 bases sitting between them. The CDR3 totals 16 residues. CDR3 DNA sequence: TGTGCCAGCAGCTTCGAGTTGGTCAGGGGAAGCGATGGCTACACCTTC. It yields the protein CASSFELVRGSDGYTF.

V and J are TRBV28 and TRBJ2-7; weak D call: TRBD2 (7 bases). Trimming stripped 5 bases from V and 5 bases from J, with 19 bases between. The CDR3 is 15 residues long. CDR1 and CDR2 from the germline V gene are MDHEN and SYDVKM. CDR3 DNA: TGTGCCAGCAGTAACGGGGGGCCCCGGGGTAACGAGCAGTACTTC. Its protein product is CASSNGGPRGNEQYF.

The rearrangement joins TRBV6-5 to TRBJ2-1; 11 nucleotides agree with TRBD2. CDR3 length: 14 amino acids. Germline V gene sequence: CDR1 MNHEY, CDR2 SVGAGI. Trimming at V came to 5 bases and at J to 9 bases, leaving 6 bases not matched to a gene. The CDR3 nucleotides read TGTGCCAGCAGTGTAGCGGGGGGGCTCGGTGAGCAGTTCTTC. Translation: CASSVAGGLGEQFF.

The V and J genes are TRBV7-3 and TRBJ2-1; 9 nucleotides agree with TRBD2. The CDR3 spans 16 residues. Germline V lookup: CDR1 SGHTA, CDR2 FQGTGA. V trimming: 4 bases; J trimming: 2 bases; junction bases outside the gene matches: 6. CDR3 coding DNA: TGTGCCAGCAGCTCATCTAGCGGGGTAGCCTACAATGAGCAGTTCTTC. Translating gives CASSSSSGVAYNEQFF. Full variable domain (remainder filled in from reference TRBV7-3 and TRBJ2-1): GAGVSQTPSNKVTEKGKYVELRCDPISGHTALYWYRQSLGQGPEFLIYFQGTGAADDSGLPNDRFFAVRPEGSVSTLKIQRTERGDSAVYLCASSSSSGVAYNEQFFGPGTRLTVL.

The chain is built from TRBV7-2 and TRBJ1-1; a possible D gene is TRBD1 (6 bases). CDR3 length: 13 residues. Per the germline V gene, CDR1 is SGHTA and CDR2 is FQGNSA. The V end lost 5 bases, the J end lost 8 bases, and 15 bases lay between the germline ends. CDR3 sequence: CASSPDRTTEAFF. The CDR3 DNA is TGTGCCAGCAGCCCCGACAGGACCACCGAAGCTTTCTTT. The full variable domain, completed using reference TRBV7-2 and TRBJ1-1, is GAGVSQSPSNKVTEKGKDVELRCDPISGHTALYWYRQSLGQGLEFLIYFQGNSAPDKSGLPSDRFSAERTGGSVSTLTIQRTQQEDSAVYLCASSPDRTTEAFFGQGTRLTVV.

In its sample, this clone was seen a few times. This rearrangement joins TRBV6-4 to TRBJ1-5; D gene uncertain. The CDR3 is 13 amino acids. Germline V CDR1 and CDR2: MRHNA, SNTAGT. V shed 5 bases and J shed 6 bases, with 11 bases lying between them. The CDR3, as DNA: TGTGCCAGCAGTTCCCAGGAACGTCAGCCCCAGCATTTT. Translation gives CASSSQERQPQHF.

The V and J genes are TRBV2 and TRBJ1-2; 7 bases line up with TRBD1. CDR1 and CDR2 from the germline V gene are SNHLY and FYNNEI. Trimming cost V 6 bases and J 7 bases; bases outside gene matches: 11. This CDR3 is built from 14 residues. The CDR3 spells CASRFGQAPRGYTF. In nucleotides, the CDR3 is TGTGCCAGCAGATTCGGACAGGCCCCTCGTGGCTACACCTTC.

This clone was observed a single time. The V and J genes are TRBV27 and TRBJ2-3, with D perhaps given as TRBD1 or TRBD2 (5 bases each). The CDR3 consists of 16 residues. V was trimmed by 6 bases and J by 4 bases, leaving 20 bases between them. CDR1 is MNHEY, CDR2 SMNVEV, per germline (reference sequence). CDR3 region: CASRPIRDGFADTQYF. The CDR3 coding sequence is TGTGCCAGCAGGCCAATCCGGGACGGGTTTGCAGATACGCAGTATTTT.

This clone occurred once. The CDR3 sequence is CASSSGQGENTIYF. CDR3 coding DNA: TGTGCCAGCAGCTCGGGACAGGGGGAAAACACCATATATTTT. The V call is TRBV7-6, the J call TRBJ1-3, with TRBD1 matching over 11 bases. Germline V gene lookup returns CDR1 SGHVS and CDR2 FNYEAQ. The V and J ends lost 4 bases and 6 bases, in that order; junction bases with no gene match: 2. The CDR3 covers 14 residues.